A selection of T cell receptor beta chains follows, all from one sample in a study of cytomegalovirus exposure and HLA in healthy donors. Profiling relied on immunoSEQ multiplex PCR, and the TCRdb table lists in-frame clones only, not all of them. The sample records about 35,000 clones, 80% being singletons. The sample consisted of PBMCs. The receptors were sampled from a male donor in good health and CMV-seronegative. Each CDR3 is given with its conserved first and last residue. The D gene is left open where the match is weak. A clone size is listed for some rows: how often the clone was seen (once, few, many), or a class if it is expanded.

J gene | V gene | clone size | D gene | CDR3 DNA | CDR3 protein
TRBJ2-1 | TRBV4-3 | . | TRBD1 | TGCGCCAGCAGCCAAGTAGGGACAGGGGGCGAAGATGAGCAGTTCTTC | CASSQVGTGGEDEQFF
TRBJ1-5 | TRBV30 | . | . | TGTGCCTGGAGTGAAAGTTCAGTGATGTATCAGCCCCAGCATTTT | CAWSESSVMYQPQHF
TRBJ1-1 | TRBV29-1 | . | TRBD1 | TGCAGCGTTGACCGGACAGGGGACACTGAAGCTTTCTTT | CSVDRTGDTEAFF
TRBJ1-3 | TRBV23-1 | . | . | TGCGCCAGCAGTCAAACCCGGAGACCTGGAAACACCATATATTTT | CASSQTRRPGNTIYF
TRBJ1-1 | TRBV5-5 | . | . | TGTGCCAGCAGCTCGAAGACCCGAGGCACTGAAGCTTTCTTT | CASSSKTRGTEAFF
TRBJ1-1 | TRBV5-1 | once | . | TGCGCCAGCAGCTCAGAAAACACTGAAGCTTTCTTT | CASSSENTEAFF
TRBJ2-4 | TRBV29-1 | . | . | TGCAGCGTAAATCGTGGCCCTCTTGACATTCAGTACTTC | CSVNRGPLDIQYF
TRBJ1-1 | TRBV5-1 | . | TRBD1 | TGCGCCAGCAGCTTGACAGGGGGGCTGAACACTGAAGCTTTCTTT | CASSLTGGLNTEAFF
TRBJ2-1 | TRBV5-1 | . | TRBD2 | TGCGCCAGCAGCTTGGTGTCTAGCGGGCCTCTCTCCTACAATGAGCAGTTCTTC | CASSLVSSGPLSYNEQFF
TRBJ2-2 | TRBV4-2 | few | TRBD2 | TGTGCCAGCAGCCAAGCGGGGGGATACACCGGGGAGCTGTTTTTT | CASSQAGGYTGELFF
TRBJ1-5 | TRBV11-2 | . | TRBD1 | TGTGCCAGCAGCACAGGGGTCGGCAATCAGCCCCAGCATTTT | CASSTGVGNQPQHF
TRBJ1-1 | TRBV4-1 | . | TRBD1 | TGCGCCAGCAGCCAAGATCGGAACAGGGGGAAAGCTTTCTTT | CASSQDRNRGKAFF
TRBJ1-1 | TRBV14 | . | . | TGTGCCAGCAGCCGGAGGATGGCAGGGGCTGAAGCTTTCTTT | CASSRRMAGAEAFF
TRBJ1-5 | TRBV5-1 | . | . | TGCGCCAGCAGCTTGCGTGGACAGCGGAATCAGCCCCAGCATTTT | CASSLRGQRNQPQHF
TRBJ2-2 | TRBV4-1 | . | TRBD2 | TGCGCCAGCACCGACTCGGGGGGGGCGAGGACCGGGGAGCTGTTTTTT | CASTDSGGARTGELFF
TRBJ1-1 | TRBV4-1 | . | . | TGCGCCAGCAGGGCGGGAGTTAGCAACACTGAAGCTTTCTTT | CASRAGVSNTEAFF
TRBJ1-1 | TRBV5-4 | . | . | TGTGCCAGCAGCCCCACCCCGGGGGGCGACGCTGAAGCTTTCTTT | CASSPTPGGDAEAFF
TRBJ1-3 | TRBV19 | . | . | TGTGCCAGTAGTATTCCAGTCTCTGGAAACACCATATATTTT | CASSIPVSGNTIYF
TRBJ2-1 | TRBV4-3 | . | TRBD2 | TGCGCCAGCAGCCAAGAAGGCTTTAGCGGGGTAACCTACAATGAGCAGTTCTTC | CASSQEGFSGVTYNEQFF
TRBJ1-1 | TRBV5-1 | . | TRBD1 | TGCGCCAGCAGCCCAGAAACCGGGACAGTGAACACTGAAGCTTTCTTT | CASSPETGTVNTEAFF
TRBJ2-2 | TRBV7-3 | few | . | TGTGCCAGCAGCTTAACGCTGGAGACCGGGGAGCTGTTTTTT | CASSLTLETGELFF
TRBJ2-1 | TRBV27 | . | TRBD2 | TGTGCCAGCAGGGGACTAGCGGGAGGATTTGAGCAGTTCTTC | CASRGLAGGFEQFF
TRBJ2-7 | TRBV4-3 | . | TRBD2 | TGCGCCAGCAGCCAAGGGGTGCGAGGCGGGAGTTGGGTGAACGAGCAGTACTTC | CASSQGVRGGSWVNEQYF
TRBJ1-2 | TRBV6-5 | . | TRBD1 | TGTGCCAGCAGTCTGACAGGGCTTAACTATGGCTACACCTTC | CASSLTGLNYGYTF
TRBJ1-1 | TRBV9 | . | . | TGTGCCAGCAGCCCAGGGGACACTGAAGCTTTCTTT | CASSPGDTEAFF
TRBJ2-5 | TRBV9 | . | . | TGTGCCAGCAGCCTGGGGGTAGGGGGGGGCGCCCAAGAGACCCAGTACTTC | CASSLGVGGGAQETQYF
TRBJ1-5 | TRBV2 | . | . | TGTGCCAGCACCCCAGGGGCCAGGGGAAATCAGCCCCAGCATTTT | CASTPGARGNQPQHF
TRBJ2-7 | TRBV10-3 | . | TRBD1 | TGTGCCATCAGTTCCACAGGGGGCACGATATCGGGCGAGCAGTACTTC | CAISSTGGTISGEQYF
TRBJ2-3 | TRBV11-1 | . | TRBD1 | TGTGCCAGCAGCTTCCGGGACAGGGGAGGAGATACGCAGTATTTT | CASSFRDRGGDTQYF
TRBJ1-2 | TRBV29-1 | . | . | TGCAGCGTTGAGGACGCCAGGGGTGGCTACACCTTC | CSVEDARGGYTF
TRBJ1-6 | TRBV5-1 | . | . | TGCGCCAGCAGCTTGGGAGAGGGTCCCAGCTCCTATAATTCACCCCTCCACTTT | CASSLGEGPSSYNSPLHF
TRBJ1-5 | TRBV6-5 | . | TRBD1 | TGTGCCAGCAGTGCTGGGGCAGGGGGCGGCCAGCCCCAGCATTTT | CASSAGAGGGQPQHF
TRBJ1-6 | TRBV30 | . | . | TGTGCCTGGAGTGAACTACAGGGAACCTATAATTCACCCCTCCACTTT | CAWSELQGTYNSPLHF
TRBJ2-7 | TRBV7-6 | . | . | TGTGCCAGCAGCTTAGGCCCTAACTCCTACGAGCAGTACTTC | CASSLGPNSYEQYF
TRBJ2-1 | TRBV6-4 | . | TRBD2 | TGTGCCAGCAGCCCCGAGGCGGGGGTTGGGTACAATGAGCAGTTCTTC | CASSPEAGVGYNEQFF
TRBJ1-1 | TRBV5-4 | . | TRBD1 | TGTGCCAGCAGCTTGGATCGGGACAGGGAGGCTTTCTTT | CASSLDRDREAFF
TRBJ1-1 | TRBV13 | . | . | TGTGCCAGCAGCCGGGGGTTCCGGGCTGAAGCTTTCTTT | CASSRGFRAEAFF
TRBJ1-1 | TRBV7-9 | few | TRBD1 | TGTGCCAGCAGTACCGGGACAGGGCTTGAAGCTTTCTTT | CASSTGTGLEAFF
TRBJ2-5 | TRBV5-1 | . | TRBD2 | TGCGCCAGCAGCCAACTAGCGGGAGAGCAAGAGACCCAGTACTTC | CASSQLAGEQETQYF
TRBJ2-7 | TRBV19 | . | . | TGTGCCAGTAGTATTACTGTCTCCTACGAGCAGTACTTC | CASSITVSYEQYF
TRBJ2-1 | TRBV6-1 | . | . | TGTGCCAGCAAGTTTACAGCTTCCTACAATGAGCAGTTCTTC | CASKFTASYNEQFF
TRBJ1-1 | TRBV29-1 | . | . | TGCAGCGTTGATGGGGGGAATGAAAGGAACACTGAAGCTTTCTTT | CSVDGGNERNTEAFF